This T cell receptor (beta chain) derives from a study of T cell responses to AZD1222 COVID-19 vaccine. General study findings and limits: Baseline serostatus was positive in only six AZD1222 recipients. No day 14 peak samples; only post-peak repertoires were characterized. Most donors were white British, females outnumbered males, and clonal diversity was possibly underestimated. Once two AZD1222 doses were given, Spike-specific TCR breadth and depth went up.

The V and J ends lost 1 base and 7 bases, in that order; junction bases with no gene match: 9. The CDR3 is 15 amino acids. Germline V gene lookup returns CDR1 LGHDT and CDR2 YNNKEL (reference sequence). The table came from immunoSEQ multiplex PCR; TCRdb's copy has only in-frame clones and leaves some out. The repertoire has 150,000 to 200,000 clones, 80% to 95% of them found once; the top ten carry roughly 6%. Points on this clone: As yet, its antigen is unknown.

The TCR comes from an adult who received the AZD1222 COVID-19 vaccine. The material sequenced was peripheral blood, taken 28 days after the second AZD1222 dose. The V gene is TRBV3-1 (or the pseudogene TRBV3-2), the J gene TRBJ1-2; 7 nucleotides line up with TRBD1. The CDR3 DNA reads as TGTGCCAGCAGCCAAGTAAGGGGGCTCCAGAGTGGCTACACCTTC. It encodes CASSQVRGLQSGYTF.